The 18 T cell receptor beta chains presented below share a single source sample, sequenced in a study of CD8+CD57+ T cells in acquired aplastic anemia (dated by TCRdb to the late 2010s). Expansion of CD8+CD57+ cells had been shown by flow cytometry in the patients chosen for sequencing. The listed sequencing device is Illumina HiSeq 2000. TCR beta VDJ combination and CDR3 sequence profiling used genomic DNA as the template. TCRdb passed the public sequencing reads through fastp at Q25 and MiXCR, retaining productive beta sequences. Rows matching on CDR3 protein sequence are summarized as one entry with the most common DNA and genes. For this sample there are 200,000 to 250,000 distinct CDR3 sequences; approximately 65% appear just once. The top ten clonotypes cover roughly 61% of the sample. Sequences were obtained from sorted CD4+, CD8+, or CD8+CD57+ T cells (not recorded which) from PBMCs. Every receptor here comes from a human donor with aplastic anemia.

This chain connects TRBV7-9 to TRBJ2-5, with 8 positions matching TRBD2. The germline V gene encodes CDR1 SEHNR and CDR2 FQNEAQ (reference sequence). This CDR3 has 13 amino acids. V was clipped by 5 bases and J by 2 bases; unmatched bases: 1. CDR3 protein: CASSGGGQETQYF. As DNA, the CDR3 is TGTGCCAGCAGCGGCGGGGGGCAAGAGACCCAGTACTTC.

The rearrangement links TRBV5-1 to TRBJ1-6; 10 bases match TRBD1. The germline V gene encodes CDR1 SGHRS and CDR2 YFSETQ. This CDR3 has 17 amino acids. V shed 5 bases, J shed 7 bases, and the junction held 12 bases outside the gene matches. The CDR3 DNA sequence: TGCGCCAGCAGTTCCCAAGGGCCGGGACAGGGGAATTCACCCCTCCACTTT. This sequence encodes CASSSQGPGQGNSPLHF.

This clonotype was picked up one time. CDR3 region: CASSLNTYKGYNEQFF. The CDR3 DNA sequence: TGTGCCAGCAGCTTAAATACTTACAAGGGTTACAATGAGCAGTTCTTC. This rearrangement joins TRBV7-6 to TRBJ2-1; D not resolved. The V gene's germline CDR1 is SGHVS and CDR2 FNYEAQ. There are 16 residues in the CDR3. Trimming pared 2 bases from V and 4 bases from J, leaving 15 bases between.

This chain connects TRBV10-2 to TRBJ1-2, with TRBD1 as a possible D gene (5 bases). The CDR3 is made up of 16 amino acids. CDR1 and CDR2 (germline): WSHSY, SAAADI. Trimming removed 1 base from V and 2 bases from J, with 14 bases in between. CDR3 nucleotide sequence: TGCGCCAGCAGTGAGTATCGCGACGGGGGAAACTATGGCTACACCTTC. Its translation: CASSEYRDGGNYGYTF.

For this clonotype: With a much larger clone just one base away, this may be a read error. It is likely a read error, because the conserved phenylalanine at the end of the CDR3 is missing. This chain uses TRBV7-6 with TRBJ2-1, with unresolved D. Germline loops: CDR1 SGHVS, CDR2 FNYEAQ. V shed 1 base and J shed 5 bases, with 9 bases lying between them. The CDR3 extends over 14 amino acids. The CDR3 is CASSLVSIHNEQFL. The CDR3 DNA reads as TGTGCCAGCAGCTTAGTTTCCATCCACAATGAGCAGTTCTTA.

This clonotype was detected a few times. The chain uses TRBV7-2 and TRBJ1-6; a possible D gene is TRBD1 (6 bases). The germline V gene has CDR1 SGHTA and CDR2 FQGNSA. The CDR3 loop spans 15 amino acids. V lost 2 bases and J lost 10, with 15 bases in between. The CDR3 nucleotides read TGTGCCAGCAGCTTACTTCGGGACAACGGGTCACCCCTCCACTTT. Amino acids: CASSLLRDNGSPLHF.

V gene TRBV7-9 combines with J gene TRBJ2-7; D might be TRBD2 (6 bases). The CDR3 sequence is 14 residues long. The germline CDR1 and CDR2 sequences are SEHNR and FQNEAQ (reference sequence). Trimming pared 2 bases from V and 5 bases from J, leaving 13 bases between. The CDR3 loop reads CASSLLEGTHEQYF. The CDR3 region has the DNA TGTGCCAGCAGCTTACTGGAGGGGACTCACGAGCAGTACTTC.

This chain links TRBV7-2 with TRBJ1-1; 10 bases map to TRBD1. The CDR3 extends over 16 amino acids. J was trimmed by 0 bases and V by 3 bases; bases with no gene match: 4. The germline V gene encodes CDR1 SGHTA and CDR2 FQGNSA. The CDR3 bases are TGTGCCAGCAGCTTGAGGACAGGGGGGGTGAACACTGAAGCTTTCTTT. Translated: CASSLRTGGVNTEAFF.

The J gene is TRBJ1-4, the V gene TRBV19, with 9 bases identical to TRBD1. With 2 bases clipped from V and 16 bases from J, the junction kept 8 bases outside the gene matches. CDR1 and CDR2 from the germline V gene are LNHDA and SQIVND (reference sequence). The CDR3 spans 13 residues. DNA of the CDR3: TGTGCCAGTAGTATAAGATCGGACAGGGGACGGTTTTTT. Residues: CASSIRSDRGRFF. The variable domain in full, completed from reference TRBV19 and TRBJ1-4, reads DGGITQSPKYLFRKEGQNVTLSCEQNLNHDAMYWYRQDPGQGLRLIYYSQIVNDFQKGDIAEGYSVSREKKESFPLTVTSAQKNPTAFYLCASSIRSDRGRFFGSGTQLSVL.

The chain links TRBV5-1 to TRBJ2-6; D is unresolved. The germline V and J ends were trimmed by 4 bases and 11 bases, with 7 bases remaining between them. The CDR3 length is 11 residues. Germline V lookup: CDR1 SGHRS, CDR2 YFSETQ. CDR3 in amino acids: CASSHEDVLTF. CDR3 DNA: TGCGCCAGCAGCCACGAAGACGTCCTGACTTTC.

V gene TRBV24-1 combines with J gene TRBJ2-7, with D possibly matching TRBD2 (5 bases). The ends were cut back, 3 bases at V and 1 base at J, with 21 bases in the middle. Germline CDR1 is KGHDR and CDR2 is SFDVKD. The CDR3 has 18 amino acids. The CDR3 nucleotides are TGTGCCACCAGTGATCCGGCGGAGGTAACGGCAGGATCCTACGAGCAGTACTTC. It yields the protein CATSDPAEVTAGSYEQYF.

The chain links TRBV20-1 to TRBJ2-7; TRBD1 aligns across 8 bases. V gave up 3 bases and J gave up 5 bases; unmatched junction bases: 3. Germline CDR1 and CDR2: DFQATT and SNEGSKA (reference sequence). The CDR3 contains 12 residues. CDR3 amino acids: CSASRTGNEQYF. Here the CDR3 DNA reads TGCAGTGCTAGCCGGACAGGGAACGAGCAGTACTTC.

The chain combines TRBV19 with TRBJ2-7, with a possible D match to TRBD2 (5 bases). Trimming shortened V by 6 bases and J by 4 bases, and 19 bases separated the two germline ends. Germline assignment: CDR1 LNHDA and CDR2 SQIVND (reference sequence). The CDR3 is 15 residues long. In DNA, the CDR3 is TGTGCCAGTAGCCCGACTGGACTGGGGATTTACGAGCAGTACTTC. Its translation: CASSPTGLGIYEQYF.

V usage is TRBV7-9 and J usage is TRBJ2-1; tentatively, D is TRBD1 (6 bases). The ends were cut back, 3 bases at V and 7 bases at J, with 16 bases in the middle. CDR1 SEHNR and CDR2 FQNEAQ come from the germline V gene (reference sequence). This CDR3 spans 15 amino acids. Here the CDR3 reads CASSLSGGEANEQFF. As DNA, the CDR3 is TGTGCCAGCAGCTTGAGTGGGGGCGAAGCTAATGAGCAGTTCTTC.

For this clonotype: Germline and junction disagree at one end, which may indicate a read error. The V and J genes are TRBV10-3 and TRBJ2-7; D is perhaps TRBD1 (6 bases). This CDR3 region has 14 residues. The germline V gene has CDR1 ENHRY and CDR2 SYGVKD. CDR3 residues: CASSERGRGGEQYF. The CDR3 coding sequence is TGTGCCAGCAGTGAACGGGGCAGGGGTGGTGAGCAGTACTTC.

This clonotype was detected ten times or more. V is TRBV6-5 and J is TRBJ2-7, with D hard to call. V lost 6 bases and J 5 bases, leaving 11 bases between the germline ends. Germline V gives CDR1 MNHEY, CDR2 SVGAGI. The CDR3 runs to 12 residues. CDR3 DNA: TGTGCCAGCAGCCCCCCACGAGACGAGCAGTACTTC. Protein product: CASSPPRDEQYF.

The chain couples TRBV24-1 to TRBJ2-1, with D possibly TRBD1 on 6 matching bases. This CDR3 is built from 20 residues. In germline, CDR1 is KGHDR, CDR2 SFDVKD. Deletions cut 0 bases from V and 0 bases from J, with 20 bases between. The CDR3 loop is CATSDLPYTTGESSYNEQFF. CDR3 in DNA: TGTGCCACCAGTGATTTGCCCTACACGACAGGTGAGAGCTCCTACAATGAGCAGTTCTTC.

This clonotype was found a few times. The chain links TRBV2 to TRBJ1-2, with D tentatively TRBD1 (5 bases). The germline gives CDR1 SNHLY, CDR2 FYNNEI. The V end was cut by 10 bases, the J end by 8 bases, with 17 bases between. The CDR3 contains 12 residues. The chain's CDR3 is CATHPTGLGYTF. CDR3 coding DNA: TGTGCCACCCACCCCACGGGGCTGGGCTACACCTTC.